This is a list of T cell receptor beta chains from one sample in a study of T cell responses to AZD1222 COVID-19 vaccine. The method was immunoSEQ multiplex PCR; TCRdb's version includes in-frame clones alone and lacks a portion of them. The table shows some 72,000 clones, with approximately 90% occurring only once. The sample here was peripheral blood, taken on day 0 of MenACWY control vaccination. Receptor source: an adult in good health. Both conserved end residues are part of each CDR3. D genes are given only for firm matches. Clone size is stated in some rows and not others, as once, few, many or a class when expanded.

TRBJ1-5,TRBV27,NA,NA,CASSLLPDYQPQHF,TGTGCCAGCAGTCTCCTACCGGACTATCAGCCCCAGCATTTT
TRBJ1-5,TRBV28,TRBD1,once,CASFPPGRTGFNQPQHF,TGTGCCAGCTTCCCGCCCGGCAGGACAGGGTTTAATCAGCCCCAGCATTTT
TRBJ2-7,TRBV6-5,TRBD1,NA,CASIPGQGGPGEQYF,TGTGCCAGCATTCCCGGACAGGGCGGCCCCGGGGAGCAGTACTTC
TRBJ2-7,TRBV12-3/TRBV12-4,TRBD1,NA,CASSSGQGGQYF,TGTGCCAGCAGTTCGGGACAGGGCGGACAGTACTTC
TRBJ2-2,TRBV5-6,NA,NA,CASSLVQPRGELFF,TGTGCCAGCAGCTTGGTACAGCCCAGGGGGGAGCTGTTTTTT
TRBJ2-2,TRBV11-3,NA,NA,CASSSGNTGELFF,TGTGCCAGCAGCTCGGGGAACACCGGGGAGCTGTTTTTT
TRBJ2-2,TRBV27,TRBD1,NA,CASARVGTGENTGELFF,TGTGCCAGCGCGAGAGTCGGGACAGGGGAGAACACCGGGGAGCTGTTTTTT
TRBJ1-1,TRBV29-1,NA,NA,CSGANTEAFF,TGCAGTGGGGCGAACACTGAAGCTTTCTTT
TRBJ2-3,TRBV5-4,TRBD1,NA,CASSFPRDRSTDTQYF,TGTGCCAGCAGCTTCCCCCGGGACAGAAGCACAGATACGCAGTATTTT
TRBJ2-3,TRBV7-2,NA,once,CASSFRTNTDTQYF,TGTGCCAGCAGCTTTCGGACTAACACAGATACGCAGTATTTT
TRBJ2-6,TRBV11-2,TRBD1,once,CASSLRGQGPGANVLTF,TGTGCCAGCAGCTTACGTGGACAGGGGCCTGGGGCCAACGTCCTGACTTTC
TRBJ1-5,TRBV6-2/TRBV6-3,TRBD1,NA,CASSYSIGRRQGLSNQPQHF,TGTGCCAGCAGTTACTCGATTGGTAGACGACAGGGTTTGAGCAATCAGCCCCAGCATTTT
TRBJ1-5,TRBV6-1,NA,NA,CASSENGVSNQPQHF,TGTGCCAGCAGTGAAAACGGGGTGAGCAATCAGCCCCAGCATTTT
TRBJ2-3,TRBV7-9,NA,few,CASSIGVVDTQYF,TGTGCCAGCAGCATTGGGGTGGTGGATACGCAGTATTTT
TRBJ1-1,TRBV2,NA,NA,CASNGGRDTEAFF,TGTGCCAGCAATGGGGGAAGGGACACTGAAGCTTTCTTT
TRBJ1-4,TRBV9,NA,NA,CASSAGGRSEKLFF,TGTGCCAGCAGTGCTGGGGGGCGCAGTGAAAAACTGTTTTTT
TRBJ1-5,TRBV19,NA,NA,CASSLSSSGNQPQHF,TGTGCCAGTAGTCTGTCCTCATCTGGCAATCAGCCCCAGCATTTT
TRBJ2-2,TRBV10-3,NA,NA,CAISEPPNTGELFF,TGTGCCATCAGTGAACCTCCGAACACCGGGGAGCTGTTTTTT
TRBJ1-1,TRBV5-1,NA,NA,CASSSLPGANTEAFF,TGCGCCAGCAGCTCCCTTCCAGGGGCGAACACTGAAGCTTTCTTT
TRBJ1-5,TRBV6-5,NA,NA,CAGARLNSNQPQHF,TGTGCCGGAGCCAGGCTTAATAGCAATCAGCCCCAGCATTTT
TRBJ1-1,TRBV29-1,NA,NA,CSARDRKNTEAFF,TGCAGCGCCAGAGACAGGAAGAACACTGAAGCTTTCTTT
TRBJ2-5,TRBV5-4,NA,NA,CASSSKGQLGQETQYF,TGTGCCAGCAGCTCCAAGGGGCAGTTGGGACAAGAGACCCAGTACTTC
TRBJ1-2,TRBV24-1,NA,NA,CATSPGQLYGYTF,TGTGCCACCAGCCCCGGACAGCTCTATGGCTACACCTTC
TRBJ2-7,TRBV5-1,TRBD1,NA,CASSPGTAYEQYF,TGCGCCAGCAGCCCCGGGACAGCCTACGAGCAGTACTTC
TRBJ1-5,TRBV28,NA,once,CASSSQGGNQPQHF,TGTGCCAGCAGTTCACAGGGTGGGAATCAGCCCCAGCATTTT
TRBJ1-2,TRBV7-9,NA,NA,CASSLGENGYTF,TGTGCCAGCAGCTTAGGGGAGAACGGCTACACCTTC
TRBJ1-2,TRBV3-1/TRBV3-2,NA,NA,CASSQASGYTF,TGTGCCAGCAGCCAAGCCTCTGGCTACACCTTC
TRBJ2-1,TRBV28,NA,few,CASSFKPNFYNEQFF,TGTGCCAGCAGTTTCAAGCCGAACTTTTACAATGAGCAGTTCTTC
TRBJ2-3,TRBV14,NA,once,CASSPSPGALSTDTQYF,TGTGCCAGCAGCCCCAGCCCGGGGGCCCTAAGCACAGATACGCAGTATTTT
TRBJ2-5,TRBV4-3,NA,NA,CASSQTFAETQYF,TGCGCCAGCAGCCAGACATTCGCGGAGACCCAGTACTTC
TRBJ2-7,TRBV10-3,TRBD1,NA,CAISESNRQGNNEQYF,TGTGCCATCAGTGAGTCGAACAGACAGGGGAATAACGAGCAGTACTTC
TRBJ1-6,TRBV7-2,TRBD1,once,CASSPRTGTQESPLHF,TGTGCCAGCAGCCCCCGGACAGGGACCCAGGAATCACCCCTCCACTTT
TRBJ2-7,TRBV6-2/TRBV6-3,TRBD1,NA,CASSTFTTGPDEQYF,TGTGCCAGCAGTACCTTCACGACAGGGCCCGACGAGCAGTACTTC
TRBJ2-7,TRBV19,NA,NA,CASTASEEDHNEQYF,TGTGCCAGTACCGCGAGCGAGGAGGACCACAACGAGCAGTACTTC
TRBJ2-7,TRBV28,NA,NA,CASSPMGGTYEQYF,TGTGCCAGCAGCCCCATGGGGGGCACCTACGAGCAGTACTTC
TRBJ2-2,TRBV6-6,NA,NA,CASMGTGTTGELFF,TGTGCCAGCATGGGGACGGGAACGACCGGGGAGCTGTTTTTT
TRBJ2-1,TRBV6-2/TRBV6-3,TRBD1,NA,CASSSTGSNYNEQFF,TGTGCCAGCAGTTCGACAGGGTCCAACTACAATGAGCAGTTCTTC
TRBJ2-7,TRBV7-3,TRBD2,NA,CASSLNSGSDEQYF,TGTGCCAGCAGCTTAAATAGCGGGAGCGACGAGCAGTACTTC
TRBJ2-3,TRBV27,TRBD2,NA,CASRGVSGRLNTDTQYF,TGTGCCAGCAGGGGGGTGAGCGGGAGGCTCAACACAGATACGCAGTATTTT
TRBJ2-7,TRBV2,TRBD2,NA,CASSVRAGGNYEQYF,TGTGCCAGCAGTGTCAGAGCGGGAGGCAACTACGAGCAGTACTTC
TRBJ2-1,TRBV7-2,TRBD1,NA,CASSLARGQGPYNEQFF,TGTGCCAGCAGCTTAGCGCGCGGACAGGGTCCCTACAATGAGCAGTTCTTC
TRBJ2-2,TRBV5-6,NA,NA,CASRGRKTGELFF,TGTGCCAGCAGGGGACGGAAAACCGGGGAGCTGTTTTTT
TRBJ2-7,TRBV6-6,NA,NA,CASSYSAGFYEQYF,TGTGCCAGCAGTTACTCGGCGGGGTTCTACGAGCAGTACTTC
TRBJ2-7,TRBV28,NA,NA,CASSLVSPRTYEQYF,TGTGCCAGCAGTTTAGTTAGTCCGCGTACCTACGAGCAGTACTTC
TRBJ1-4,TRBV29-1,NA,NA,CSYRDPATNEKLFF,TGCAGCTACCGGGACCCAGCAACTAATGAAAAACTGTTTTTT
TRBJ2-2,TRBV10-3,NA,NA,CATSSGTGELFF,TGTGCCACCTCGAGCGGAACCGGGGAGCTGTTTTTT